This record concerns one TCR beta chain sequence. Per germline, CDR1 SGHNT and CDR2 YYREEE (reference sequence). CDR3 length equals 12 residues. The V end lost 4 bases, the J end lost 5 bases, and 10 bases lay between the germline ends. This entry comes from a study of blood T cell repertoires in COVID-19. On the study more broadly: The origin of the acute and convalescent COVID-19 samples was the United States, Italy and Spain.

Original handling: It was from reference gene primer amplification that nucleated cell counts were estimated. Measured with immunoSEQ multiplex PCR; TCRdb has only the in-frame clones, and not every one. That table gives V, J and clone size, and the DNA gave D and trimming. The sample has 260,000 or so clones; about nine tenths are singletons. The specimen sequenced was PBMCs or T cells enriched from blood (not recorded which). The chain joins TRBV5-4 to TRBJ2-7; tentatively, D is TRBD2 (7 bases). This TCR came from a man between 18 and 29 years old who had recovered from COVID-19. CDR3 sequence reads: CASSGGGDEQYF. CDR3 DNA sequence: TGTGCCAGCAGCGGAGGGGGGGACGAGCAGTACTTC.